The sequence of this TCR beta chain was determined in a study of shared clonotypes between healthy human individuals. CDR1 and CDR2 (germline): KGHSH, LQKENI. V was cut by 0 bases and J by 9 bases, with 9 bases left in between. The CDR3 length is 13 residues. Samples left unsorted employed around 92 million PBMCs for genomic DNA. Only in-frame clones appear in the TCRdb table, and some are missing; sequencing was by immunoSEQ multiplex PCR. The sample has some 530,000 clones; around 85% are singletons. The receptor comes from a woman in her thirties or forties in good health. Some clones in this sample may be carry-over from other donors' samples. What was sequenced was PBMCs. The chain has TRBV18 and TRBJ2-1; the D is unclear. CDR3 in DNA: TGTGCCAGCTCACCACCGGTCTTCTTTGAGCAGTTCTTC. This encodes CASSPPVFFEQFF.